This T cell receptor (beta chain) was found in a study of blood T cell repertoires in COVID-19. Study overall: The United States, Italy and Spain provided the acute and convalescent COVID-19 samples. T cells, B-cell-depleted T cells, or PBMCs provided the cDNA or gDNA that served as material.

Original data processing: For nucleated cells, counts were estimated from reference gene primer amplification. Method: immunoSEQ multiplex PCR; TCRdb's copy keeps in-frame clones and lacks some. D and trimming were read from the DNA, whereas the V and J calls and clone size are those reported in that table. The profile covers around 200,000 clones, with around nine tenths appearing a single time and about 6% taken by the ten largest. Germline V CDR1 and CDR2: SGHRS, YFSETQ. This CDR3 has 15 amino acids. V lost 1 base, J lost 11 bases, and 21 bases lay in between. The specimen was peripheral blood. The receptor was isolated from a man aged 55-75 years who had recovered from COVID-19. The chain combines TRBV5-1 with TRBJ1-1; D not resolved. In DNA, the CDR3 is TGCGCCAGCAGCTTGCATTCCCGGAGGGTAGATTTCGCTTTCTTT. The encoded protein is CASSLHSRRVDFAFF.